A selection of T cell receptor beta chains follows, all from one sample in a study of blood T cell repertoires in COVID-19. Generated by immunoSEQ multiplex PCR, the TCRdb table keeps only in-frame clones and is missing some. This sample has 260,000 or so clones, with roughly 84% found just once. Source material: peripheral blood. These receptors were obtained from a human donor in a cohort sampled during active COVID-19. Each CDR3 is given with its conserved first and last residue. D genes are given only for firm matches. Rows give clone size only sometimes, using once, few, many, or a class for an expanded clone.

TGTGCCAGCAGCCCCCGACTAGCGGCAAGCTCCTACAATGAGCAGTTCTTC | CASSPRLAASSYNEQFF | NA | TRBV9 | TRBD2 | TRBJ2-1
TGCGCCAGCAGTGTTAGACTAGCGGGAACGGAGACCCAGTACTTC | CASSVRLAGTETQYF | NA | TRBV10-2 | TRBD2 | TRBJ2-5
TGTGCCAGCAGCTTCGACGGGGGATATGGCTACACCTTC | CASSFDGGYGYTF | NA | TRBV7-3 | NA | TRBJ1-2
TGTGCCAGCAGTTTCAAGGTGGGAGGAGGCACAGATACGCAGTATTTT | CASSFKVGGGTDTQYF | few | TRBV27 | NA | TRBJ2-3
TGTGCCAGCAAGGTAGCCGGGGAAGAAGAGACCCAGTACTTC | CASKVAGEEETQYF | NA | TRBV28 | NA | TRBJ2-5
TGTGCCAGCAGCACCCGACAGGGCGAGGGTGAGCAGTTCTTC | CASSTRQGEGEQFF | NA | TRBV5-8 | TRBD1 | TRBJ2-1
TGTGCCAGCAGCTTAGAAGGGACAGCTAATGAAAAACTGTTTTTT | CASSLEGTANEKLFF | NA | TRBV13 | TRBD1 | TRBJ1-4
TGCGCCAGCAGCTTGGTACAACCCGGGGAGCTGTTTTTT | CASSLVQPGELFF | NA | TRBV5-1 | NA | TRBJ2-2
TGCGCCAGCAGCTTGGACGGGACAGGTACCGCAGATACGCAGTATTTT | CASSLDGTGTADTQYF | NA | TRBV5-1 | TRBD1 | TRBJ2-3
TGTGCCAGCAGCTTGGACCCCGACTCCTACCTTCGGGAGTACTTC | CASSLDPDSYLREYF | NA | TRBV5-4 | NA | TRBJ2-7
TGCGCCAGCAGCCAAGCCGGGGGGGTTACTGAAGCTTTCTTT | CASSQAGGVTEAFF | once | TRBV4-3 | NA | TRBJ1-1
TGCGCCAGCATAAAAGGACTCCCGTACAATGAGCAGTTCTTC | CASIKGLPYNEQFF | NA | TRBV10-2 | NA | TRBJ2-1
TGTGCCAGTAGTATTGTGAGGGCGGGGACCGGGGAGCTGTTTTTT | CASSIVRAGTGELFF | once | TRBV19 | NA | TRBJ2-2
TGTGCCAGCAGTTGGGAGTTGTGGTACAATGAGCAGTTCTTC | CASSWELWYNEQFF | NA | TRBV6-6 | NA | TRBJ2-1
TGTGCCAGCAACCGCGGGGGACAGGGCCAAGAGACCCAGTACTTC | CASNRGGQGQETQYF | NA | TRBV9 | TRBD1 | TRBJ2-5
TGTGCCAACCACCGATACAGGGGGCCATATACTGAAGCTTTCTTT | CANHRYRGPYTEAFF | NA | TRBV6-4 | TRBD1 | TRBJ1-1
TGTGCCAGCAGCTCGGTGCCGAACACTGAAGCTTTCTTT | CASSSVPNTEAFF | NA | TRBV7-3 | NA | TRBJ1-1
TGTGCCAGCAGCTTAAGGTCAGGGGGCGATGGCTACACCTTC | CASSLRSGGDGYTF | NA | TRBV7-9 | TRBD1 | TRBJ1-2
TGTGCCAGCAGCTCTATTATCACTGAAGCTTTCTTT | CASSSIITEAFF | once | TRBV5-5 | NA | TRBJ1-1
TGTGCCATCGAGGGCGCGGCGGGGCGAGAGACCCAGTACTTC | CAIEGAAGRETQYF | once | TRBV7-9 | NA | TRBJ2-5
TGTGCCAGCAGCACCATGGGACAGGGAATGACGGGCTACACCTTC | CASSTMGQGMTGYTF | NA | TRBV7-2 | TRBD1 | TRBJ1-2
TGTGCCAGCTCACCACCGCGGGGTCCCAACACTGAAGCTTTCTTT | CASSPPRGPNTEAFF | once | TRBV18 | NA | TRBJ1-1
TGTGCCAGCAGTCGTTACTACAATGAGCAGTTCTTC | CASSRYYNEQFF | NA | TRBV6-2/TRBV6-3 | NA | TRBJ2-1
TGTGCCAGCAGTTTTGGGGGACAGGGGGTAGGTAATGAGCAGTTCTTC | CASSFGGQGVGNEQFF | NA | TRBV28 | TRBD1 | TRBJ2-1
TGTGCCAGCAGCTTAGGCGGTACTAGCGCAGGCACAGATACGCAGTATTTT | CASSLGGTSAGTDTQYF | NA | TRBV7-2 | TRBD2 | TRBJ2-3
TGTGCCAGCAGGAACAGGGGTTCGAGCAATCAGCCCCAGCATTTT | CASRNRGSSNQPQHF | NA | TRBV28 | TRBD1 | TRBJ1-5
TGTGCCAGTAGCCCCCGCGCCGGGGAGCTGTTTTTT | CASSPRAGELFF | NA | TRBV19 | NA | TRBJ2-2
TGTGCCAGCAGGACCCGGGACAGGGTGGGTGAACTCTATGGCTACACCTTC | CASRTRDRVGELYGYTF | NA | TRBV28 | TRBD1 | TRBJ1-2
TGTGCCAGCAGCAACGAAAACCGGTGGTACTTC | CASSNENRWYF | NA | TRBV5-5 | NA | TRBJ2-7
TGTGCCAGTAGGGACAGGGGGCCCTACAATGAGCAGTTCTTC | CASRDRGPYNEQFF | NA | TRBV19 | TRBD1 | TRBJ2-1
TGCGCCAGCAGCTCAGGGGGCACTGGAAACACCATATATTTT | CASSSGGTGNTIYF | once | TRBV5-1 | TRBD1 | TRBJ1-3
TGTGCCAGCAGTTTTAGGGGCCGGGGGGTAGCTGGCTACACCTTC | CASSFRGRGVAGYTF | NA | TRBV28 | NA | TRBJ1-2